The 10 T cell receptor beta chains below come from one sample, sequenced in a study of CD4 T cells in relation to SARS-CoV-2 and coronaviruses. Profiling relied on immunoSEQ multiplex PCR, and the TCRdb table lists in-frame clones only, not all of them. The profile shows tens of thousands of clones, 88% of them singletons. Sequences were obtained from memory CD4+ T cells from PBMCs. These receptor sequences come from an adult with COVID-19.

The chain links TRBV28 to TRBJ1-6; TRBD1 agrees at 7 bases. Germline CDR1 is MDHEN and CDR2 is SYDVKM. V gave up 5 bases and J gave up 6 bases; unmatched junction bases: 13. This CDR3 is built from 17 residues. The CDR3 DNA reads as TGTGCCAGCAGTCAACTGGGGACAGCAAACGCTAATTCACCCCTCCACTTT. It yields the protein CASSQLGTANANSPLHF. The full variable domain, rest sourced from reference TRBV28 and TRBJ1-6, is DVKVTQSSRYLVKRTGEKVFLECVQDMDHENMFWYRQDPGLGLRLIYFSYDVKMKEKGDIPEGYSVSREKKERFSLILESASTNQTSMYLCASSQLGTANANSPLHFGNGTRLTVT.

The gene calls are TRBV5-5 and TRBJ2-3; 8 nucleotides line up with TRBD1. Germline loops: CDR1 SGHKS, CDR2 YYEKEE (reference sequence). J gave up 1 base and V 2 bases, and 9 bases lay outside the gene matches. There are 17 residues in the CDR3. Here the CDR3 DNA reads TGTGCCAGCAGCTTAAGAATCCCGGGACAGGGCACAGATACGCAGTATTTT. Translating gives CASSLRIPGQGTDTQYF.

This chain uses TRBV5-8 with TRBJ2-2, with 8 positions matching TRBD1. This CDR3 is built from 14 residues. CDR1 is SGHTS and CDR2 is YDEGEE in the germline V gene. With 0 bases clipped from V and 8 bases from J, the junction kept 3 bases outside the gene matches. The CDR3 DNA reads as TGTGCCAGCAGCTTGGGGACAGGGCCGGGGGAGCTGTTTTTT. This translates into CASSLGTGPGELFF.

The CDR3, as DNA: TGCGCCAGCTCCTCGGGACAGGGGGCGGGGGAAAAACTGTTTTTT. As protein: CASSSGQGAGEKLFF. The rearrangement links TRBV5-1 to TRBJ1-4, with 12 bases lining up with TRBD1. Unmatched junction bases numbered 9, after V lost 7 bases and J lost 8 bases. This CDR3 has 15 residues. Germline CDR1 reads SGHRS; CDR2 reads YFSETQ.

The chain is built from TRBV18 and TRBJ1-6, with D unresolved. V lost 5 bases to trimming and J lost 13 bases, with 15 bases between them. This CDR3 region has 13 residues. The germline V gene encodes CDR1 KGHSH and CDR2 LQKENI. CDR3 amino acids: CASSENTEEPLHF. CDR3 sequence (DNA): TGTGCCAGCTCAGAGAACACGGAGGAGCCCCTCCACTTT.

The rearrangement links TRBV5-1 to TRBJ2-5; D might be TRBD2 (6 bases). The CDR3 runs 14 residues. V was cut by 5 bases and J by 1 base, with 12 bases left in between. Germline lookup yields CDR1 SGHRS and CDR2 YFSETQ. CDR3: CASRRTSSQETQYF. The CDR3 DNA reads TGCGCCAGCAGGCGAACTAGCTCCCAAGAGACCCAGTACTTC.

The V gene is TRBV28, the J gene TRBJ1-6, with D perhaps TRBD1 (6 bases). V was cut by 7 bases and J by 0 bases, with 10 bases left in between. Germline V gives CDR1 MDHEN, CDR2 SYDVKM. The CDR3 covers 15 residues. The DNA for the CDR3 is TGTGCCAGCACCTCCAGGGGCTCCTATAATTCACCCCTCCACTTT. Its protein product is CASTSRGSYNSPLHF.

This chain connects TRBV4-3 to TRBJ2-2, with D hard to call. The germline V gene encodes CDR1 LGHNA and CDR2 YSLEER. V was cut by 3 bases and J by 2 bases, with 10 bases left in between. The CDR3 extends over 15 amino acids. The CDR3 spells CASSHQSINTGELFF. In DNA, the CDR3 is TGCGCCAGCAGCCACCAATCCATAAACACCGGGGAGCTGTTTTTT.

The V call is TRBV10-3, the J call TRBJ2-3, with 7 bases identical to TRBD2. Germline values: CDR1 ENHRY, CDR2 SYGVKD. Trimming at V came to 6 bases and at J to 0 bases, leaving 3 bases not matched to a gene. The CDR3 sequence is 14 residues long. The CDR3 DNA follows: TGTGCCATCAGACGTAGCGGGAGCACAGATACGCAGTATTTT. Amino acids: CAIRRSGSTDTQYF.

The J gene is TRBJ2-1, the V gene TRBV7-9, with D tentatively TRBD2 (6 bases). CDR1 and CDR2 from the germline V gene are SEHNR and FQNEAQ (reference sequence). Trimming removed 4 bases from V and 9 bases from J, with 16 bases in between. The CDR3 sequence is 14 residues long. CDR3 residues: CASSSPGGLAEQFF. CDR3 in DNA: TGTGCCAGCAGCTCACCCGGGGGTTTGGCTGAGCAGTTCTTC.